This T cell receptor beta chain originates from a study of blood T cell repertoires in COVID-19 (dated by TCRdb to 2018 to 2020). With regard to the full study: Collaborator samples came from the United States, Italy and Spain and covered acute and convalescent phases of COVID-19. The prospective study material was composed of cDNA or gDNA derived from T cells, B-cell-depleted T cells, or PBMCs. The dataset comprised deeply sampled blood TCRbeta repertoires from subjects exposed to, actively infected with, or recovered from COVID-19. The repertoires were released in a freely available public database intended as a resource for research on the immune response to SARS-CoV-2. Samples came from the ongoing ImmuneRACE study (first 160 participants) plus 1,254 subjects from 6 global collaborators. The sample metadata nearly always contained a de-identified subject ID, COVID-19 status, age in years and sex. Where available, HLA class I and class II types were obtained from metadata supplied by the sample provider rather than from assay-based typing.

As concerns this clone: The antigen it recognizes is unknown. One base away there is no much larger clone; base qualities are not given.

The junction shows trimming of 2 bases on V and 1 base on J, and the gene matches do not reach 1 base of it. The germline V gene gives CDR1 as SGHTA and CDR2 as FQGNSA. The CDR3 covers 15 residues, taking in both the cysteine and the phenylalanine. This entry keeps only the CDR3 DNA: 45 bases, framed from base 1. The immunoSEQ Assay, a bias-controlled multiplex PCR, was used to amplify TCRbeta CDR3 regions from genomic DNA. Per the authors' processing: Nucleated cell counts per sample were estimated from amplification of reference gene primers within the assay. To quantify the absolute abundance of each unique TCRbeta CDR3 rearrangement, sequence reads were collapsed and filtered. For each sample, productive Simpson clonality was calculated by taking the square root of Simpson's diversity index across productive rearrangements. What TCRdb holds here is the immuneACCESS table cut down to in-frame rearrangements. Part of the clones is not present; checked against another copy, under half of the missing clones reflect an unresolved V gene, and the others are unexplained. The V and J calls and the clone size are those of that table, but D and trimming were determined from the DNA. This sample has roughly 300,000 clones in its table, and about 89% of those were observed once. The top ten hold around 8% of the sample.

Another Seattle source contributed samples from volunteer blood donors who had recovered from COVID-19. Each collaborating institution followed its own protocols to collect whole blood in K2EDTA tubes. Collaborator samples were shipped for TCRbeta analysis as frozen whole blood, isolated PBMCs, or DNA extracted from either sample type. Overall study outcomes, separate from this receptor: The amount of clinical and demographic metadata varied by source and participant and was provided uncurated.

The sequence joins TRBV7-2 to TRBJ1-3; TRBD1 fits 8 bases in the junction. The sample taken for sequencing was peripheral blood. The TCR sequence derives from a woman in her forties or fifties who had recovered from COVID-19. In nucleotides, the sequence is TGTGCCAGCAGCTTACGACAGGGGTCTGGAAACACCATATATTTT. This yields the protein CASSLRQGSGNTIYF.